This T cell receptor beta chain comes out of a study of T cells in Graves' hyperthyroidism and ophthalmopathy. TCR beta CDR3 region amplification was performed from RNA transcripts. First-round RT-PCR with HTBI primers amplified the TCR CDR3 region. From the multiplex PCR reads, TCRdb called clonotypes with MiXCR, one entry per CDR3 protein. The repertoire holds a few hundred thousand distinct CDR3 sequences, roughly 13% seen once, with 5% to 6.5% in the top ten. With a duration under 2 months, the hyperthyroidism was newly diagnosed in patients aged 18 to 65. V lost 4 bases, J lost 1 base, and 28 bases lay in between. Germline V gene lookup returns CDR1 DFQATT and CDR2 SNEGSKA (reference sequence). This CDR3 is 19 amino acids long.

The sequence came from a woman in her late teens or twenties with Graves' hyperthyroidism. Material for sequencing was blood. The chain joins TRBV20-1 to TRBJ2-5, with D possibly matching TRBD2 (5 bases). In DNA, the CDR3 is TGCAGTGCTATATTGTATGGTGCCAGCAGACGGGGTCTCCAAGAGACCCAGTACTTC. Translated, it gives CSAILYGASRRGLQETQYF.